Listed below are T cell receptor beta chains from one sample, sequenced in a study of blood T cell repertoires in COVID-19. Sequencing was performed with immunoSEQ multiplex PCR; in TCRdb, only in-frame clones are kept and a portion is missing. The sample has approximately 76,000 clones, roughly 87% seen once. Source material: peripheral blood. The origin of the receptors is a man aged 25 to 45 with acute or convalescent COVID-19. CDR3s include the opening cysteine and the closing phenylalanine or tryptophan. A D gene is named only where the DNA matches it firmly. The size field is filled for only some rows; it gives once, few, many or a size class.

J,D,size,V,CDR3,DNA
TRBJ2-7,.,.,TRBV19,CASSITTGSYEQYF,TGTGCCAGTAGTATTACGACAGGATCCTACGAGCAGTACTTC
TRBJ2-3,TRBD1,.,TRBV5-4,CASSYGDRYTDTQYF,TGTGCCAGCAGCTACGGGGACAGGTACACAGATACGCAGTATTTT
TRBJ1-3,.,.,TRBV2,CASGAGYNSGNTIYF,TGTGCCAGCGGGGCAGGGTATAACTCTGGAAACACCATATATTTT
TRBJ2-7,TRBD1,.,TRBV4-3,CASSLGTGVSYEQYF,TGCGCCAGCAGCCTGGGAACAGGGGTATCCTACGAGCAGTACTTC
TRBJ1-2,.,.,TRBV2,CASSPRTAGAGYTF,TGTGCCAGCAGTCCCAGGACAGCCGGGGCTGGCTACACCTTC
TRBJ2-7,.,.,TRBV13,CASSLGRGFSYEQYF,TGTGCCAGCAGCTTAGGCCGCGGCTTCTCCTACGAGCAGTACTTC
TRBJ2-2,.,.,TRBV4-1,CASSQDSEVGGELFF,TGCGCCAGCAGCCAAGATTCGGAGGTAGGCGGGGAGCTGTTTTTT
TRBJ2-6,TRBD1,.,TRBV19,CASSAPGQGPGANVLTF,TGTGCCAGTAGTGCACCGGGACAGGGTCCCGGGGCCAACGTCCTGACTTTC
TRBJ2-7,.,many,TRBV24-1,CATSAGGEQYF,TGTGCCACCAGTGCCGGGGGCGAGCAGTACTTC
TRBJ1-5,.,.,TRBV6-1,CASSEEGTWSNQPQHF,TGTGCCAGCAGTGAAGAGGGGACATGGAGCAATCAGCCCCAGCATTTT
TRBJ1-1,.,few,TRBV29-1,CSVLGLEAFF,TGCAGCGTTCTAGGCCTGGAAGCTTTCTTT
TRBJ2-1,.,.,TRBV5-1,CASSALFGRSDEQFF,TGCGCCAGCAGCGCCCTTTTTGGGAGGTCCGATGAGCAGTTCTTC
TRBJ2-1,.,.,TRBV11-3,CASSSIGSKQFF,TGTGCCAGCAGCTCCATCGGTTCGAAGCAGTTCTTC
TRBJ1-5,.,.,TRBV3-1/TRBV3-2,CASSPIGFNQPQHF,TGTGCCAGCAGCCCCATCGGTTTCAATCAGCCCCAGCATTTT
TRBJ2-1,.,.,TRBV6-1,CASSERQGLNNEQFF,TGTGCCAGCAGTGAAAGGCAGGGACTTAACAATGAGCAGTTCTTC
TRBJ2-1,TRBD2,.,TRBV9,CASSPRVAGGYNEQFF,TGTGCCAGCAGCCCCCGAGTAGCGGGAGGGTACAATGAGCAGTTCTTC
TRBJ2-1,.,.,TRBV28,CASTWGHIGYAYNEQFF,TGTGCCAGTACCTGGGGGCATATAGGTTATGCCTACAATGAGCAGTTCTTC
TRBJ2-5,.,.,TRBV5-1,CASSSQGRLETQYF,TGCGCCAGCAGTTCACAGGGTCGGTTAGAGACCCAGTACTTC
TRBJ1-4,.,.,TRBV7-9,CASNPTSSDMLFF,TGTGCCAGCAACCCCACGAGCTCGGACATGCTGTTTTTT
TRBJ2-7,TRBD2,.,TRBV28,CASSLLVGSGTLYEQYF,TGTGCCAGCAGTTTATTGGTCGGTAGCGGGACACTCTACGAGCAGTACTTC
TRBJ2-1,TRBD2,.,TRBV11-2,CASSAARAGVYYNEQFF,TGTGCCAGCAGCGCAGCACGAGCGGGAGTCTACTACAATGAGCAGTTCTTC
TRBJ2-3,.,.,TRBV5-4,CASSPSSGLTPHTQYF,TGTGCCAGCAGCCCCAGTAGCGGCCTCACTCCCCATACGCAGTATTTT
TRBJ2-2,TRBD2,.,TRBV9,CASRQREDTGELFF,TGTGCCAGCAGGCAGCGGGAGGACACCGGGGAGCTGTTTTTT
TRBJ2-1,.,.,TRBV7-8,CASSPIRGSMDEQFF,TGTGCCAGCAGCCCCATACGGGGATCTATGGATGAGCAGTTCTTC
TRBJ2-3,.,.,TRBV20-1,CSASVRHSSTDTQYF,TGCAGTGCTAGTGTCAGGCACTCCTCCACAGATACGCAGTATTTT
TRBJ2-1,TRBD1,.,TRBV5-1,CASSFTGGHNNEQFF,TGCGCCAGCAGCTTTACAGGGGGCCACAACAATGAGCAGTTCTTC
TRBJ2-3,TRBD1,.,TRBV9,CASSGRGPSTDTQYF,TGTGCCAGCAGCGGAAGGGGGCCTAGCACAGATACGCAGTATTTT
TRBJ2-7,.,.,TRBV5-1,CASSLNTYEQYF,TGCGCCAGCAGCTTGAACACCTACGAGCAGTACTTC
TRBJ1-2,TRBD1,.,TRBV6-4,CASSDSTGGGYTF,TGTGCCAGCAGTGACTCGACAGGGGGCGGCTACACCTTC
TRBJ2-7,.,.,TRBV10-1,CASSEYREGLEQYF,TGCGCCAGCAGTGAGTACAGGGAAGGACTCGAGCAGTACTTC
TRBJ1-5,.,few,TRBV6-5,CASSYYVSNQPQHF,TGTGCCAGCAGTTACTATGTCAGTAATCAGCCCCAGCATTTT
TRBJ2-1,.,.,TRBV6-6,CASRRNQIGDEQFF,TGTGCCAGCAGACGGAACCAGATTGGAGATGAGCAGTTCTTC
TRBJ2-7,.,.,TRBV5-1,CASSLDRYLSYEQYF,TGCGCCAGCAGCTTGGACAGATACCTATCCTACGAGCAGTACTTC
TRBJ2-3,TRBD2,.,TRBV28,CASSPYAGGGWALTDTQYF,TGTGCCAGCAGTCCTTACGCGGGGGGCGGCTGGGCCCTCACAGATACGCAGTATTTT
TRBJ2-1,.,.,TRBV14,CASSSEERGYNEQFF,TGTGCCAGCAGCTCAGAGGAGAGGGGGTACAATGAGCAGTTCTTC
TRBJ1-5,.,medium-sized,TRBV2,CASSSTGQPQHF,TGTGCCAGCAGCTCGACAGGTCAGCCCCAGCATTTT
TRBJ2-7,.,.,TRBV7-9,CASSLGGGTGYEQYF,TGTGCCAGCAGCTTAGGTGGCGGGACTGGGTACGAGCAGTACTTC
TRBJ2-5,TRBD2,.,TRBV7-2,CASSLEGTSVKTQYF,TGTGCCAGCAGCTTAGAGGGGACTAGCGTAAAGACCCAGTACTTC
TRBJ2-7,.,.,TRBV7-2,CASSPRRQPEEQYF,TGTGCCAGCAGTCCGAGGCGCCAGCCTGAGGAGCAGTACTTC
TRBJ2-2,TRBD1,.,TRBV15,CATSGSGQKNTGELFF,TGTGCCACCAGCGGATCGGGACAGAAGAACACCGGGGAGCTGTTTTTT
TRBJ1-3,TRBD1,.,TRBV5-4,CASSAGTGPGNTIYF,TGTGCCAGCAGCGCCGGGACAGGCCCTGGAAACACCATATATTTT
TRBJ2-5,TRBD1,.,TRBV5-4,CASSLGTGRQETQYF,TGTGCCAGCAGCTTGGGGACAGGGAGGCAAGAGACCCAGTACTTC
TRBJ1-1,.,.,TRBV19,CASSIPGHNTEAFF,TGTGCCAGTAGTATCCCAGGGCACAACACTGAAGCTTTCTTT
TRBJ2-5,.,.,TRBV5-1,CASSRRPDSSQETQYF,TGCGCCAGCAGCCGGAGGCCGGACAGCTCACAAGAGACCCAGTACTTC
TRBJ2-3,TRBD2,.,TRBV5-6,CASSFLGTSGTDTQYF,TGTGCCAGCAGCTTCCTCGGGACTAGCGGGACAGATACGCAGTATTTT